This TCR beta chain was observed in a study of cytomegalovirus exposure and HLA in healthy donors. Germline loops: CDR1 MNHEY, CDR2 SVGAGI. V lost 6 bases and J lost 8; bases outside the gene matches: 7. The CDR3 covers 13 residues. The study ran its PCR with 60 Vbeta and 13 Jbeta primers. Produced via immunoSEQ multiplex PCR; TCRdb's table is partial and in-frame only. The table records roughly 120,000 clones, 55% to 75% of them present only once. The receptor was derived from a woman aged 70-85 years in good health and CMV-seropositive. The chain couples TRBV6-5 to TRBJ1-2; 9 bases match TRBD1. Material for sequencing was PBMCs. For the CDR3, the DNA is TGTGCCAGCAGATCCACAGGGGGCCGGGGCTACACCTTC. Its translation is CASRSTGGRGYTF.